This T cell receptor beta chain was identified in a study of T cells in Graves' hyperthyroidism and ophthalmopathy. Template material for amplifying TCR beta CDR3 regions consisted of RNA transcripts. In the first-round RT-PCR of the TCR CDR3, the HTBI primer set was used. TCRdb reprocessed the multiplex PCR reads with MiXCR, giving one entry per CDR3 protein. The table has hundreds of thousands of distinct CDR3 sequences, over 35% seen once. This clonotype was detected a few times. The source is a man between 18 and 29 years old with Graves' hyperthyroidism. What was sequenced was blood.

CDR3 sequence reads: CSATRGEQYF. The CDR3 DNA is TGCAGTGCCACTAGAGGCGAGCAGTACTTC. The chain is built from TRBV20-1 and TRBJ2-7; a weak D match, TRBD2 (5 bases). This CDR3 has 10 residues. The V end was cut by 6 bases, the J end by 6 bases, with 9 bases between. In germline, CDR1 is DFQATT, CDR2 SNEGSKA (reference sequence).